This TCR beta chain was captured in a study of T cell repertoires in cytomegalovirus infection. TCRdb called the reads again in MiXCR, with one record for every CDR3 protein. Here the sample spans 27,000 or so distinct CDR3 sequences, about 19% being singletons. Regarding this clonotype: Antigen: not known.

The V end lost 7 bases, the J end lost 0 bases, and 13 bases lay between the germline ends. CDR3 size: 16 residues. Per the germline V gene, CDR1 is MNHEY and CDR2 is SVGEGT. The TCR originated in a human donor in good health (CMV status not recorded). Some clones in this sample may be carry-over from other donors' samples. This chain joins TRBV6-2 or TRBV6-3 and TRBJ2-6; D unresolved. The sample here was CD8+ T cells from cultured PBMCs, taken from culture after CMV antigen stimulation. The CDR3 protein is CASTQSLGSGANVLTF. The CDR3 nucleotides are TGTGCCAGCACCCAATCCTTGGGCTCTGGGGCCAACGTCCTGACTTTC.